A selection of T cell receptor beta chains follows, all from one sample in a study of blood T cell repertoires in COVID-19. The data were produced by immunoSEQ multiplex PCR, yet TCRdb's version contains in-frame clones alone and is incomplete. The sample shows some 330,000 clones, 70% to 90% of them seen only once. Sequenced input: peripheral blood. These receptors were taken from a woman aged 45-59 years with active or convalescent COVID-19. CDR3s include the opening cysteine and the closing phenylalanine or tryptophan. D genes are given only for firm matches. Size is stated for part of the rows, as once, few or many counts, or as a class when the clone is expanded.

once	NA	TRBV6-5	TRBJ1-3	CASRTTDSGNTIYF	TGTGCCAGCCGGACGACAGACTCTGGAAACACCATATATTTT
few	TRBD1	TRBV9	TRBJ1-2	CASSVENRGLWGYTF	TGTGCCAGCAGCGTAGAAAACAGGGGGCTGTGGGGCTACACCTTC
once	NA	TRBV2	TRBJ2-7	CASKEGFAEQYF	TGTGCCAGCAAGGAGGGGTTCGCCGAGCAGTACTTC
NA	NA	TRBV6-5	TRBJ1-2	CASRMGGYGYTF	TGTGCCAGCAGAATGGGGGGCTATGGCTACACCTTC
NA	TRBD2	TRBV12-3/TRBV12-4	TRBJ2-3	CASSKSGSGQYF	TGTGCCAGCAGTAAGAGCGGGAGCGGACAGTATTTT
NA	NA	TRBV7-3	TRBJ2-1	CASSLAAAYNEQFF	TGTGCCAGCAGCTTAGCAGCGGCTTACAATGAGCAGTTCTTC
NA	NA	TRBV6-5	TRBJ2-7	CASSSLQGWEQYF	TGTGCCAGCAGTTCACTACAGGGTTGGGAGCAGTACTTC
NA	NA	TRBV7-3	TRBJ2-1	CASSLTGGFNEQFF	TGTGCCAGCAGCTTAACAGGGGGATTCAATGAGCAGTTCTTC
once	TRBD2	TRBV5-4	TRBJ2-7	CASSWGGYEQYF	TGTGCCAGCAGCTGGGGGGGATACGAGCAGTACTTC
NA	TRBD1	TRBV10-3	TRBJ1-5	CAISKDREGNQPQHF	TGTGCCATCAGCAAGGACAGGGAAGGCAATCAGCCCCAGCATTTT
NA	NA	TRBV13	TRBJ1-1	CASSSQGTTEAFF	TGTGCCAGCAGCTCCCAGGGGACCACTGAAGCTTTCTTT
NA	NA	TRBV19	TRBJ1-5	CASSSGLFSNQPQHF	TGTGCCAGTAGTTCCGGACTCTTTAGCAATCAGCCCCAGCATTTT
NA	NA	TRBV4-3	TRBJ1-5	CASSRVQGENQPQHF	TGCGCCAGCAGCAGGGTACAGGGAGAAAATCAGCCCCAGCATTTT
NA	TRBD1	TRBV3-1/TRBV3-2	TRBJ1-5	CASSQDGLRTGGTGQPQHF	TGTGCCAGCAGCCAAGATGGTTTGAGAACAGGGGGCACAGGTCAGCCCCAGCATTTT
NA	NA	TRBV14	TRBJ1-2	CASSQEGAGFGYTF	TGTGCCAGCAGCCAAGAAGGGGCAGGGTTTGGCTACACCTTC
NA	TRBD1	TRBV4-2	TRBJ1-1	CASSQGTGSWNTEAFF	TGTGCCAGCAGCCAAGGGACAGGGAGTTGGAACACTGAAGCTTTCTTT
many	TRBD2	TRBV30	TRBJ2-7	CAWSHTGGTEQYF	TGTGCCTGGAGCCACACGGGAGGGACCGAGCAGTACTTC
NA	TRBD1	TRBV9	TRBJ2-3	CASSVGQASTDTQYF	TGTGCCAGCAGCGTCGGACAGGCGTCCACAGATACGCAGTATTTT
NA	TRBD2	TRBV18	TRBJ2-3	CASSPGRLAGITDTQYF	TGTGCCAGCTCACCCGGGAGGCTAGCGGGGATCACAGATACGCAGTATTTT
NA	NA	TRBV5-6	TRBJ2-7	CASSLTAISYEQYF	TGTGCCAGCAGCTTGACAGCTATCTCCTACGAGCAGTACTTC
NA	TRBD1	TRBV10-3	TRBJ1-1	CAISKQGVGTEAFF	TGTGCCATCAGTAAACAGGGGGTGGGAACTGAAGCTTTCTTT
many	TRBD2	TRBV7-2	TRBJ2-7	CASSRGRVGEQYF	TGTGCCAGCAGCCGCGGGAGGGTCGGCGAGCAGTACTTC
NA	TRBD1	TRBV7-3	TRBJ2-3	CASGPGGTDTQYF	TGTGCCAGCGGGCCAGGGGGAACAGATACGCAGTATTTT
NA	NA	TRBV5-1	TRBJ2-7	CASSLDVAGEQYF	TGCGCCAGCAGCTTGGATGTCGCCGGCGAGCAGTACTTC
NA	TRBD1	TRBV9	TRBJ2-2	CASSVGTGDVPGELFF	TGTGCCAGCAGCGTCGGGACAGGGGACGTACCCGGGGAGCTGTTTTTT
NA	NA	TRBV7-8	TRBJ1-2	CASRQTGSEDGYTF	TGTGCCAGCCGCCAGACAGGCTCGGAGGATGGCTACACCTTC
once	NA	TRBV6-6	TRBJ2-2	CASINRDGTGELFF	TGTGCCAGCATAAACAGGGACGGCACCGGGGAGCTGTTTTTT
NA	NA	TRBV7-3	TRBJ2-6	CASSFETGVSGANVLTF	TGTGCCAGCAGCTTCGAGACAGGAGTCTCTGGGGCCAACGTCCTGACTTTC
NA	NA	TRBV24-1	TRBJ1-1	CATSDGPMNTEAFF	TGTGCCACCAGTGATGGCCCAATGAATACTGAAGCTTTCTTT
NA	NA	TRBV19	TRBJ1-4	CASSINGVREEKLFF	TGTGCCAGTAGTATAAACGGGGTAAGAGAAGAAAAACTGTTTTTT